This T cell receptor beta chain derives from a study of OX40 agonist ivuxolimab in advanced cancers. Study-wide results and limits: There were, on average, more expanded clones in CD8+ T cells than in CD4+.

Repertoires were generated with immunoSEQ multiplex PCR, while TCRdb's copy carries only in-frame clones and drops some. The profile shows some 48,000 clones, roughly 86% of them singletons. Germline values: CDR1 LGHNA, CDR2 YSLEER. V lost 0 bases and J lost 7; bases outside the gene matches: 8. This CDR3 comprises 16 residues. About this clone itself: Its antigen remains unidentified.

This clonotype was sampled from an adult with an advanced solid tumor such as melanoma, head and neck, liver or kidney cancer. This chain joins TRBV4-3 and TRBJ2-3, with 9 bases identical to TRBD2. This sample comprised CD4+ or CD8+ T cells sorted from blood, obtained in a trial of the OX40 agonist ivuxolimab. The CDR3 protein is CASSQDWSSGSNTQYF. The CDR3 DNA reads as TGCGCCAGCAGCCAAGATTGGAGTAGCGGGAGCAATACGCAGTATTTT.